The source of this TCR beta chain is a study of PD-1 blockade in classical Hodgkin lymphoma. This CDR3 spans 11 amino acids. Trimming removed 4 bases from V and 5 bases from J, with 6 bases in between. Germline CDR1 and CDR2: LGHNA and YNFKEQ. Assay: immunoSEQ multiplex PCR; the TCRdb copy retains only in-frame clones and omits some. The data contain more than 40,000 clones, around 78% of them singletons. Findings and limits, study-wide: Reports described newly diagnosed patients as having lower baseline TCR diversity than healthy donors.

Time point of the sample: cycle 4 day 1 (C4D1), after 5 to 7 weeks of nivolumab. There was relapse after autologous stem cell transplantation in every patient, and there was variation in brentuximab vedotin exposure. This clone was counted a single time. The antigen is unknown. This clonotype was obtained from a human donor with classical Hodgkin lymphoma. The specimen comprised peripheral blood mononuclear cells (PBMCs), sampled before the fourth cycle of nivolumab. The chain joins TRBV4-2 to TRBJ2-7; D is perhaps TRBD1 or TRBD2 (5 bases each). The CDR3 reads CASSRGNEQYF. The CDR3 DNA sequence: TGTGCCAGCAGCCGGGGGAACGAGCAGTACTTC.